The 17 T cell receptor beta chains below were found in one sample sequenced in a study of blood T cell repertoires in COVID-19. Sequencing used immunoSEQ multiplex PCR; TCRdb keeps in-frame clones, though not all of them. The data hold 250,000 or so clones, with approximately 90% observed a single time. Sequences were obtained from PBMCs or T cells enriched from blood (not recorded which). These receptor sequences come from a man aged 35 to 55 who had been exposed to COVID-19.

The rearrangement joins TRBV7-2 to TRBJ1-6; D perhaps matches TRBD1 (6 bases). Trimming pared 1 base from V and 5 bases from J, leaving 21 bases between. The CDR3 runs 19 residues. Germline assignment: CDR1 SGHTA and CDR2 FQGNSA. CDR3 region: CASSLVGTRSGIHNSPLHF. DNA of the CDR3: TGTGCCAGCAGCTTAGTCGGGACACGCTCGGGTATACATAATTCACCCCTCCACTTT.

The rearrangement uses TRBV12-3 or TRBV12-4 and TRBJ1-2; D gene uncertain. V lost 5 bases and J 8 bases, leaving 9 bases between the germline ends. This CDR3 comprises 11 residues. The CDR3: CASSKGGGYTF. As DNA, the CDR3 is TGTGCCAGCAGTAAGGGAGGCGGCTACACCTTC.

The genes are TRBV24-1 and TRBJ2-7; 7 bases fit TRBD1. The CDR3 sequence is 15 residues long. The ends lost 1 base at V and 2 bases at J; junction bases unmatched: 4. Per germline, CDR1 KGHDR and CDR2 SFDVKD. The CDR3 coding sequence is TGTGCCACCAGTGATTTTCGCCAGGGGGCCTACGAGCAGTACTTC. Its protein product is CATSDFRQGAYEQYF.

The rearrangement links TRBV10-3 to TRBJ2-1; weak D call: TRBD2 (6 bases). Germline lookup yields CDR1 ENHRY and CDR2 SYGVKD. The CDR3 is 14 amino acids. Trimming took 2 bases from V and 10 from J, leaving 15 bases between them. The CDR3 spells CAISESNGEEEQFF. In nucleotides, the CDR3 is TGTGCCATCAGTGAGAGTAATGGGGAGGAAGAGCAGTTCTTC.

The rearrangement uses TRBV4-3 and TRBJ2-5, with D perhaps matching TRBD2 (5 bases). Germline V lookup: CDR1 LGHNA, CDR2 YSLEER. CDR3 length: 15 amino acids. V lost 0 bases and J 2 bases, leaving 10 bases between the germline ends. CDR3 sequence: CASSQDTGWQETQYF. DNA for the CDR3: TGCGCCAGCAGCCAAGATACGGGGTGGCAAGAGACCCAGTACTTC.

The chain is built from TRBV2 and TRBJ2-2; 7 bases align to TRBD2. Looked up from germline, CDR1 is SNHLY and CDR2 is FYNNEI. After removal of 2 bases from V and 3 bases from J, the junction contained 9 bases not matched to a gene. The CDR3 length is 17 residues. The DNA of the CDR3 is TGTGCCAGCAGTGAATGGGAGGGCCTGTTTTACACCGGGGAGCTGTTTTTT. Protein: CASSEWEGLFYTGELFF. The full variable domain, in which reference TRBV2 and TRBJ2-2 provide the parts outside the CDR3, is EPEVTQTPSHQVTQMGQEVILRCVPISNHLYFYWYRQILGQKVEFLVSFYNNEISEKSEIFDDQFSVERPDGSNFTLKIRSTKLEDSAMYFCASSEWEGLFYTGELFFGEGSRLTVL.

The CDR3 sequence: CASSQDSRQFFVYGYTF. Written as DNA, the CDR3 is TGTGCCAGCAGCCAAGATTCCCGACAGTTTTTCGTCTATGGCTACACCTTC. The chain combines TRBV4-2 with TRBJ1-2; the D gene is possibly TRBD1 (5 bases). Germline lookup yields CDR1 LGHNA and CDR2 YNFKEQ. The V and J ends lost 0 bases and 4 bases respectively, with 18 bases between them. This CDR3 spans 17 amino acids.

The chain joins TRBV27 to TRBJ1-6; perhaps TRBD1 as D (6 bases). Per the germline V gene, CDR1 is MNHEY and CDR2 is SMNVEV (reference sequence). The V and J ends lost 2 bases and 5 bases respectively, with 7 bases between them. The CDR3 length is 14 residues. CDR3 protein: CASSLTGNNSPLHF. The CDR3 DNA reads as TGTGCCAGCAGTTTAACAGGGAATAATTCACCCCTCCACTTT.

CDR3 in DNA: TGTGCCAGCAGCTTTATGGCAGTCACAGATACGCAGTATTTT. Translated, it gives CASSFMAVTDTQYF. The chain recombines TRBV7-6 with TRBJ2-3, with D unresolved. V lost 3 bases and J lost 2, with 9 bases in between. The CDR3 has 14 residues. Germline loops: CDR1 SGHVS, CDR2 FNYEAQ.

This chain links TRBV2 with TRBJ1-1, with 11 bases aligning to TRBD1. This CDR3 is built from 18 residues. Germline CDR1 is SNHLY and CDR2 is FYNNEI. Losses at the gene ends were 4 bases for V and 0 bases for J; bases not matched to a gene: 10. The CDR3 sequence is CASSGRTGGGPMNTEAFF. For the CDR3, the DNA is TGTGCCAGCAGTGGACGGACAGGGGGCGGGCCTATGAACACTGAAGCTTTCTTT.

This clone was recorded once. The V and J genes are TRBV4-1 and TRBJ1-5; no clear D gene. The length of the CDR3 is 16 residues. Trimming removed 2 bases from V and 7 bases from J, with 18 bases in between. The germline CDR1 and CDR2 sequences are MGHRA and YSYEKL. The CDR3: CASSQPAEDLRQPQHF. CDR3 nucleotide sequence: TGCGCCAGCAGCCAACCGGCCGAAGACTTACGCCAGCCCCAGCATTTT.

The chain carries TRBV7-7 and TRBJ2-1, with D tentatively TRBD1 (5 bases). Germline CDR1 reads SSHAT; CDR2 reads FNYEAQ (reference sequence). This CDR3 contains 13 residues. V dropped 1 base and J dropped 9 bases, with 10 bases sitting between them. The CDR3 sequence is CASSLERGGEQFF. CDR3 nucleotide sequence: TGTGCCAGCAGCTTAGAAAGGGGCGGTGAGCAGTTCTTC.

This chain joins TRBV21-1 and TRBJ2-3; TRBD2 was called by the table and not checked on the DNA. TRBV21-1 is classified as a pseudogene. The CDR3 spans 17 residues. CDR3 DNA sequence: TGTGCCAGCAGCAGCGGCGGTTGGCGGGAGGGCCTCGATACGCAGTATTTT. Its protein product is CASSSGGWREGLDTQYF.

This chain uses TRBV6-5 with TRBJ2-7; the D gene is possibly TRBD1 (5 bases). V lost 8 bases and J 0 bases, leaving 8 bases between the germline ends. The CDR3 has 12 amino acids. The germline gives CDR1 MNHEY, CDR2 SVGAGI. CDR3 sequence reads: CASGAVSYEQYF. CDR3 nucleotides: TGTGCCAGCGGGGCGGTCTCCTACGAGCAGTACTTC.

The chain joins TRBV28 to TRBJ1-1; weak D call: TRBD1 (5 bases). Germline CDR1 and CDR2: MDHEN and SYDVKM. The CDR3 totals 14 residues. The germline V and J ends were trimmed by 7 bases and 4 bases, with 16 bases remaining between them. The CDR3 loop is CASIPQGRGTEAFF. The CDR3 nucleotides are TGTGCCAGCATCCCGCAGGGAAGGGGCACTGAAGCTTTCTTT.

This clone has a handful of counts. The V call is TRBV4-1, the J call TRBJ1-1; 9 positions agree with TRBD1. Germline CDR1 MGHRA, CDR2 YSYEKL. The ends lost 1 base at V and 8 bases at J; junction bases unmatched: 2. CDR3 length: 13 residues. In DNA form, the CDR3 reads TGCGCCAGCAGCCAAGGGACAGGGGCCGAAGCTTTCTTT. It is translated as CASSQGTGAEAFF.

The gene calls are TRBV5-4 and TRBJ2-1, with 7 bases fitting TRBD2. J was trimmed by 8 bases and V by 2 bases; bases with no gene match: 7. In germline, CDR1 is SGHNT, CDR2 YYREEE (reference sequence). The CDR3 has 14 residues. The CDR3 DNA reads TGTGCCAGCAGCTTAGCGGGACTCTTCGATGAGCAGTTCTTC. Amino acid sequence: CASSLAGLFDEQFF.